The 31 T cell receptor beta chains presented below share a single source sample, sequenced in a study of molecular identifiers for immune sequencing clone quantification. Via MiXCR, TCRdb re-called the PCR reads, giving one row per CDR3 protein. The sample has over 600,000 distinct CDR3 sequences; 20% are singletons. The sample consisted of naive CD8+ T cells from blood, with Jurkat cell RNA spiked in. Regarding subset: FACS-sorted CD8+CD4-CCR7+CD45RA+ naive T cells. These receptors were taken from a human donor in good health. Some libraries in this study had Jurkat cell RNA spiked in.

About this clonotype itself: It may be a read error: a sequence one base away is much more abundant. CDR3 in DNA: TGTGCCAGCAGCCCACGGACTGGGAACGCCGGGGAGCTGTTTTTT. Translation gives CASSPRTGNAGELFF. The chain employs TRBV7-9 and TRBJ2-2, with D maybe TRBD2 (5 bases). Germline V lookup: CDR1 SEHNR, CDR2 FQNEAQ (reference sequence). This CDR3 comprises 15 residues.

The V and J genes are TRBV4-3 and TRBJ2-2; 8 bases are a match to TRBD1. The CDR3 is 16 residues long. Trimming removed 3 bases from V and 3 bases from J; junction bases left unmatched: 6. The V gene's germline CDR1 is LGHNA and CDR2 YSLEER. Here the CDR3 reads CASSQDRASHTGELFF. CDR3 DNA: TGCGCCAGCAGCCAGGACAGGGCGTCGCACACCGGGGAGCTGTTTTTT.

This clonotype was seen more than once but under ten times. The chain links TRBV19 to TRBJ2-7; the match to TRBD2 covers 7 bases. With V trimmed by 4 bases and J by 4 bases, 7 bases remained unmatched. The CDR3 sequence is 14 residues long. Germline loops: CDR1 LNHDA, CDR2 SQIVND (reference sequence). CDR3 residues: CASSTAVRGYEQYF. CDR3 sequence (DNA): TGTGCCAGTAGTACGGCAGTGCGGGGGTACGAGCAGTACTTC.

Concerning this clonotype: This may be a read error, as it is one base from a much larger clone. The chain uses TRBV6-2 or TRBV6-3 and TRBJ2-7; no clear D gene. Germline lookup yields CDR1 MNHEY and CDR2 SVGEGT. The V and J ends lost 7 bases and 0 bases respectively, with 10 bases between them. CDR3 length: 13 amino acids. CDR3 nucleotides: TGTGCCAGCACTTGGCAAGACTCCTACGAGCAGTACTTC. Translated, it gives CASTWQDSYEQYF.

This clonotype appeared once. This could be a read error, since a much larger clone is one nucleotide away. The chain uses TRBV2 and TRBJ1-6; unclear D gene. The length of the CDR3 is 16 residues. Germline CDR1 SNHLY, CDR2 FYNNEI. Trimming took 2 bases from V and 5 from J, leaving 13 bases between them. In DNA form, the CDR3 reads TGTGCCAGCAGTGAACAGGTATTCGGCCATAATTCACCCCTCCACTTT. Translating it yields CASSEQVFGHNSPLHF.

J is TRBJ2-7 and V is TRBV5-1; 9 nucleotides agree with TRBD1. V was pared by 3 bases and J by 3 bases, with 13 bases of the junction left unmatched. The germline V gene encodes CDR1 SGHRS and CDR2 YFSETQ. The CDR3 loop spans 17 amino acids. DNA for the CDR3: TGCGCCAGCAGCTCCGAATCCGGGACAGGGTCCCTCTACGAGCAGTACTTC. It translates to CASSSESGTGSLYEQYF.

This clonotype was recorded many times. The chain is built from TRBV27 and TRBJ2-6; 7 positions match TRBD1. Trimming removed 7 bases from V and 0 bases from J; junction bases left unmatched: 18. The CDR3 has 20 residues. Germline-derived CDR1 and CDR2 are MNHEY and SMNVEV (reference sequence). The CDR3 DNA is TGTGCCAGCACCCCTCTCAGAAGGACAGGACCCTTCTCTGGGGCCAACGTCCTGACTTTC. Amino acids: CASTPLRRTGPFSGANVLTF.

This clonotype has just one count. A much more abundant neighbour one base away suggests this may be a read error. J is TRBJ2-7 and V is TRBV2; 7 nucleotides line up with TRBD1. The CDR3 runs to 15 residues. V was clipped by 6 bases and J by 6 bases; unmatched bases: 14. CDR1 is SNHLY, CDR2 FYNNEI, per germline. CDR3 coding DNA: TGTGCCAGCAGGGGGGACAGATCGGGTTTCTCCGAGCAGTACTTC. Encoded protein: CASRGDRSGFSEQYF.

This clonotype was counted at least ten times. The CDR3 DNA is TGTGCCAGCAGCTTGGATCCTGGTCCCTACAATGAGCAGTTCTTC. Translated: CASSLDPGPYNEQFF. V is TRBV5-6 and J is TRBJ2-1; no firm D call. Germline V gene sequence: CDR1 SGHDT, CDR2 YYEEEE. This CDR3 spans 15 amino acids. V dropped 0 bases and J dropped 2 bases, with 9 bases sitting between them.

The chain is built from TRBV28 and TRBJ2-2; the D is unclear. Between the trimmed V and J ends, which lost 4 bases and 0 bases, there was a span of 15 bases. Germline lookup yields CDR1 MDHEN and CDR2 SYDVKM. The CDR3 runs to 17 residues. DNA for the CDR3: TGTGCCAGCAGTTCCGCGGCTCATCTGGCGAACACCGGGGAGCTGTTTTTT. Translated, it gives CASSSAAHLANTGELFF.

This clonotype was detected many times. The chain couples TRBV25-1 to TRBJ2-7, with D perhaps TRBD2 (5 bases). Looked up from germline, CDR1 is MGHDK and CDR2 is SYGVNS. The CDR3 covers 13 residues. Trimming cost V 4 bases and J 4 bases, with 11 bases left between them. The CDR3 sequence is CASSGEGGYEQYF. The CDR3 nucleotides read TGTGCCAGCAGTGGTGAGGGTGGTTACGAGCAGTACTTC.

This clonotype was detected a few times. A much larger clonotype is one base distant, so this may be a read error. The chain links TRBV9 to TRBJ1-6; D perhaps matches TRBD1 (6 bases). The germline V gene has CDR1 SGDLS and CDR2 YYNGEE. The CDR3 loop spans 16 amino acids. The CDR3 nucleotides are TGTGCCAGCAGCGTAGAGGGGGAGTCCTATGATTCACCCCTCCACTTT. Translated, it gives CASSVEGESYDSPLHF.

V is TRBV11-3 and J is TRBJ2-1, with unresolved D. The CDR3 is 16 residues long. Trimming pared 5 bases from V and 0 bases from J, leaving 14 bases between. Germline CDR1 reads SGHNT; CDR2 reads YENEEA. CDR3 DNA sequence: TGTGCCAGCAGCCCAGAGGACGGTAGCTCCTACAATGAGCAGTTCTTC. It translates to CASSPEDGSSYNEQFF.

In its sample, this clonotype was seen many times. CDR3 in DNA: TGTGCCAGCACCCCCGGGACAGACTTGTATGGCTACACCTTC. It yields the protein CASTPGTDLYGYTF. This chain uses TRBV6-6 with TRBJ1-2; 7 bases are a match to TRBD1. The CDR3 totals 14 residues. Germline CDR1 is MNHNY and CDR2 is SVGAGI (reference sequence). V trimming: 7 bases; J trimming: 5 bases; junction bases outside the gene matches: 10.

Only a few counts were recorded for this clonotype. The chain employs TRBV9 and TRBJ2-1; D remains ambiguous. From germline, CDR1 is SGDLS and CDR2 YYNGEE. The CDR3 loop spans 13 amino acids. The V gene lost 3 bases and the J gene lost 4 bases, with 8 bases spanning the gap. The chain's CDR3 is CASSDWDYNEQFF. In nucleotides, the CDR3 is TGTGCCAGCAGCGACTGGGATTACAATGAGCAGTTCTTC.

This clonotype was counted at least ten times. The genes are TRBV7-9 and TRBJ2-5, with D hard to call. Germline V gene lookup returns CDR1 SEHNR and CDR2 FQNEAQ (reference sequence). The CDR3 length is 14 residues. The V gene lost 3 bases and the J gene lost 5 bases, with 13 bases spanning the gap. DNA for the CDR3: TGTGCCAGCAGCTTGCTTTTGGCCGCGGAGACCCAGTACTTC. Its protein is CASSLLLAAETQYF.

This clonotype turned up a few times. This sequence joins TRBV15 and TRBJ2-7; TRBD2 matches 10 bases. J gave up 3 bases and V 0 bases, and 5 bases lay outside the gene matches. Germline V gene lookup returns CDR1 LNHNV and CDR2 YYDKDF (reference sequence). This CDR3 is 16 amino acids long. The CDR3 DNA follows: TGTGCCACCAGCAGAGATAGTTCTAGCGGGAGCTACGAGCAGTACTTC. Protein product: CATSRDSSSGSYEQYF.

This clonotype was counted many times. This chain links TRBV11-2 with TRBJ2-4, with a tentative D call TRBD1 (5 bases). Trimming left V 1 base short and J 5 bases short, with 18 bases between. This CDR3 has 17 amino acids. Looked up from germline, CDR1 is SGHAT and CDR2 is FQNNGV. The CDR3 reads CASSLVAGRKIQNIQYF. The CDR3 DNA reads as TGTGCCAGCAGCTTAGTAGCAGGGCGGAAAATTCAAAACATTCAGTACTTC.

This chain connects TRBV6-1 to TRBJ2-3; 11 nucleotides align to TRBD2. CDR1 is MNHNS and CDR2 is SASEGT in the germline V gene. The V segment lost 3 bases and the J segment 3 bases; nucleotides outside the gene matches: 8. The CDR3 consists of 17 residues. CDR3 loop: CASSDPILAGGTDTQYF. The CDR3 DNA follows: TGTGCCAGCAGTGATCCGATTCTAGCGGGAGGTACAGATACGCAGTATTTT.

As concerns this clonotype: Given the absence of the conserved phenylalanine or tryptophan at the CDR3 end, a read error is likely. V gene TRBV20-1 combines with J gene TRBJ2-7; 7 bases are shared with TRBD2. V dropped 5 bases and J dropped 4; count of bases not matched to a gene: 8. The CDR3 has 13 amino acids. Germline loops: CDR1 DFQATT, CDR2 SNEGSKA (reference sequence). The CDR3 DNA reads TGCAGTGCTGTGCCCAGCGGGAAGTACGAGCAGTACCTC. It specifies CSAVPSGKYEQYL.

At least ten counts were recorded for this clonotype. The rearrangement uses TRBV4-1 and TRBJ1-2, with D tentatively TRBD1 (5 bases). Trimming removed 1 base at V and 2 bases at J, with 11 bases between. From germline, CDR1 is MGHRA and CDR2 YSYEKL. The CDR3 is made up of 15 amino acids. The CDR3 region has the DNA TGCGCCAGCAGCCAAGTAGACAGTCCCAACTATGGCTACACCTTC. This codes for CASSQVDSPNYGYTF.

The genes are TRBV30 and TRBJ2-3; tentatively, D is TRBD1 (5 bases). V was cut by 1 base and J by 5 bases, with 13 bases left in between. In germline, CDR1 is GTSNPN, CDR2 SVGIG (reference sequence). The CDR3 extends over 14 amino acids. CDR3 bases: TGTGCCTGGAGTGCCCCAGGGCCCCGAGATACGCAGTATTTT. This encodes CAWSAPGPRDTQYF. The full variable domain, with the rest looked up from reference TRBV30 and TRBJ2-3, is SQTIHQWPATLVQPVGSPLSLECTVEGTSNPNLYWYRQAAGRGLQLLFYSVGIGQISSEVPQNLSASRPQDRQFILSSKKLLLSDSGFYLCAWSAPGPRDTQYFGPGTRLTVL.

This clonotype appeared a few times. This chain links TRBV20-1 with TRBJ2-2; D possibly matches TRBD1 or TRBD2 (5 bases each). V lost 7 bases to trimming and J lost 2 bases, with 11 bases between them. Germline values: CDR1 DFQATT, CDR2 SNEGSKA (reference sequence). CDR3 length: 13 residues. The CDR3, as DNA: TGCAGTGTGGGACGATATAACACCGGGGAGCTGTTTTTT. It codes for CSVGRYNTGELFF.

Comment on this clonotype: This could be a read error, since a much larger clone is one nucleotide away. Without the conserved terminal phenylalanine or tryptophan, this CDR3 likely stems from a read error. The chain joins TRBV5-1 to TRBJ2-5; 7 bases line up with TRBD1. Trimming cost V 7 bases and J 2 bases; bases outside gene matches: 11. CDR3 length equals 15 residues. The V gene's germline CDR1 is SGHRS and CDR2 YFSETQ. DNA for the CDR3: TGCGCCAGCCCCTGCGAGACAGGGAATCAAGAGACCCAGTACTCC. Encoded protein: CASPCETGNQETQYS.

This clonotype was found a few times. The CDR3 loop reads CSARSGNNPEAFF. Written as DNA, the CDR3 is TGCAGTGCTAGATCCGGGAACAACCCTGAAGCTTTCTTT. The gene calls are TRBV20-1 and TRBJ1-1; D is undetermined. The ends were cut back, 2 bases at V and 6 bases at J, with 13 bases in the middle. The CDR3 contains 13 residues. Germline V gives CDR1 DFQATT, CDR2 SNEGSKA (reference sequence).

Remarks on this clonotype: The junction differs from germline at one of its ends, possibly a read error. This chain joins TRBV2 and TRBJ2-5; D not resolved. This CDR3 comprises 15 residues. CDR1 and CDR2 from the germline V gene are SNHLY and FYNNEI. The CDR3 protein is CASSNGITPQEAQYF. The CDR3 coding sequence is TGTGCCAGCAGTAATGGGATTACCCCGCAAGAGGCCCAGTACTTC.

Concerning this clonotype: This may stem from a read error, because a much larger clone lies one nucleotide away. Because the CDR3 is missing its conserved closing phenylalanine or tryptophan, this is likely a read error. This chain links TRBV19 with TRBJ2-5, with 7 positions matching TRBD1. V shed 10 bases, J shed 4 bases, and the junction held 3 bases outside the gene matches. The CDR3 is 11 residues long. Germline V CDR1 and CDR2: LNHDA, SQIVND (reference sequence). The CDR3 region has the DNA TGTGCCACTACAGGGGTAGAGACCCAGTACCTC. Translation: CATTGVETQYL.

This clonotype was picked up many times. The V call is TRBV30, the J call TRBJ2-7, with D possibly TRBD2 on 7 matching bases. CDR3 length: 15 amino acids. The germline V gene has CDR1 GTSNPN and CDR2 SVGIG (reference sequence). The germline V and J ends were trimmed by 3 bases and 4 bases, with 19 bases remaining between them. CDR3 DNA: TGTGCCTGGAGGCCTTCGAGGGGGAGGGCTTACGAGCAGTACTTC. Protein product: CAWRPSRGRAYEQYF.

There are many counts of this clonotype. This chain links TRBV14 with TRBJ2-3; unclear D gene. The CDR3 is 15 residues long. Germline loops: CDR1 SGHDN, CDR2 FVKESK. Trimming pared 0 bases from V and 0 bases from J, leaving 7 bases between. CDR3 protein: CASSQEGYSTDTQYF. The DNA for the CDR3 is TGTGCCAGCAGCCAAGAAGGTTATAGCACAGATACGCAGTATTTT.

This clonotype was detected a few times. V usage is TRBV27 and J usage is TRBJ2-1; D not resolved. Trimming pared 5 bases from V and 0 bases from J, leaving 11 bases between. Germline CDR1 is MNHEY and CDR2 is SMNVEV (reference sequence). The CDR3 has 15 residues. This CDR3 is CASSGLSSSYNEQFF. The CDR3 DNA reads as TGTGCCAGCAGTGGCTTATCGAGCTCCTACAATGAGCAGTTCTTC.

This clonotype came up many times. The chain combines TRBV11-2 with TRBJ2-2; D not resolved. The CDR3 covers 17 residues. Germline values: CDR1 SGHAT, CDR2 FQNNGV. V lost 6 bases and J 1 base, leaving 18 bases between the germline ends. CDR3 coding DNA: TGTGCCAGCAGTCGTTCAGCCTCCGCCCAGAACACCGGGGAGCTGTTTTTT. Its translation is CASSRSASAQNTGELFF. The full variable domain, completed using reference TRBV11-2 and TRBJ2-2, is EAGVAQSPRYKIIEKRQSVAFWCNPISGHATLYWYQQILGQGPKLLIQFQNNGVVDDSQLPKDRFSAERLKGVDSTLKIQPAKLEDSAVYLCASSRSASAQNTGELFFGEGSRLTVL.